Below, 26 T cell receptor beta chains from the same sample are listed, as sequenced in a study of shared clonotypes between healthy human individuals. Clones were sequenced by immunoSEQ multiplex PCR, and TCRdb holds only the in-frame ones, with some missing. The sample shows about 1 million clones, 75% of them seen only once. Sequencing was performed on memory CD4+ T cells sorted from blood. Sample subset: CD45RA-negative fraction. All receptors derive from a young man in good health.

J is TRBJ2-3 and V is TRBV6-6, with D possibly TRBD1 on 8 matching bases. CDR1 MNHNY and CDR2 SVGAGI come from the germline V gene (reference sequence). This CDR3 comprises 14 residues. V lost 7 bases to trimming and J lost 1 base, with 12 bases between them. The CDR3 bases are TGTGCCAGCACGGGGGGACAGGGCACAGATACGCAGTATTTT. Amino acid sequence: CASTGGQGTDTQYF.

J is TRBJ1-2 and V is TRBV19, with D possibly matching TRBD1 (6 bases). Trimming took 5 bases from V and 3 from J, leaving 13 bases between them. CDR1 is LNHDA and CDR2 is SQIVND in the germline V gene (reference sequence). This CDR3 spans 14 amino acids. The CDR3, as DNA: TGTGCCAGTAGTTCTACGGACAGAGACTATGGCTACACCTTC. This encodes CASSSTDRDYGYTF.

CDR3 sequence reads: CASSPQGLGDIQYF. For the CDR3, the DNA is TGTGCCAGCAGCCCACAGGGGCTAGGCGACATTCAGTACTTC. The chain employs TRBV5-6 and TRBJ2-4; TRBD1 matches at 7 bases. Trimming removed 4 bases from V and 8 bases from J; junction bases left unmatched: 9. The CDR3 loop spans 14 amino acids. Germline lookup yields CDR1 SGHDT and CDR2 YYEEEE.

This chain links TRBV21-1 with TRBJ2-7; TRBD1 is taken as the D call from the table, unchecked against the DNA. TRBV21-1 represents a pseudogene. CDR3 length equals 17 residues. The CDR3 sequence is CASSRDRDPHRAYEQYF. As DNA, the CDR3 is TGTGCCAGCAGCAGGGACAGGGACCCCCACCGGGCCTACGAGCAGTACTTC.

The chain links TRBV14 to TRBJ2-1; no reliable D call. This CDR3 has 12 residues. Germline loops: CDR1 SGHDN, CDR2 FVKESK. The V end lost 0 bases, the J end lost 7 bases, and 4 bases lay between the germline ends. CDR3 residues: CASSQEGNEQFF. The CDR3 nucleotides read TGTGCCAGCAGCCAAGAAGGGAATGAGCAGTTCTTC. Based on the CDR3 plus reference TRBV14 and TRBJ2-1, the full variable domain is EAGVTQFPSHSVIEKGQTVTLRCDPISGHDNLYWYRRVMGKEIKFLLHFVKESKQDESGMPNNRFLAERTGGTYSTLKVQPAELEDSGVYFCASSQEGNEQFFGPGTRLTVL.

This chain connects TRBV7-9 to TRBJ2-7; D unresolved. The CDR3 covers 13 residues. V gave up 1 base and J gave up 5 bases, with 9 bases separating them. Germline values: CDR1 SEHNR, CDR2 FQNEAQ (reference sequence). Here the CDR3 DNA reads TGTGCCAGCAGCTTAGGGACCAGAAACGAGCAGTACTTC. Its translation is CASSLGTRNEQYF.

J is TRBJ2-5 and V is TRBV28; 9 bases are a match to TRBD2. The ends lost 3 bases at V and 2 bases at J; junction bases unmatched: 10. Germline assignment: CDR1 MDHEN and CDR2 SYDVKM. The CDR3 sequence is 17 residues long. The CDR3: CASSFTAGGRAQETQYF. The DNA of the CDR3 is TGTGCCAGCAGTTTTACCGCGGGCGGGAGGGCGCAAGAGACCCAGTACTTC.

This clone was observed a single time. The chain couples TRBV25-1 to TRBJ2-3; TRBD2 matches at 8 bases. The CDR3 is made up of 15 amino acids. Germline CDR1 and CDR2: MGHDK and SYGVNS. V lost 6 bases, J lost 4 bases, and 9 bases stayed unmatched. This CDR3 reads CASSPGGGRADTQYF. For the CDR3, the DNA is TGTGCCAGCAGCCCCGGGGGGGGTCGTGCAGATACGCAGTATTTT.

This chain connects TRBV11-2 to TRBJ1-1, with D uncertain. Germline lookup yields CDR1 SGHAT and CDR2 FQNNGV. The CDR3 has 14 residues. V lost 0 bases to trimming and J lost 5 bases, with 10 bases between them. The CDR3 DNA is TGTGCCAGCAGCTTAGATGGTTCTGGGACTGAAGCTTTCTTT. Translating gives CASSLDGSGTEAFF.

The V and J genes are TRBV5-5 and TRBJ1-6; TRBD1 matches at 9 bases. The CDR3 sequence is 14 residues long. Trimming took 1 base from V and 10 from J; bases not matched to a gene: 3. Germline V gene lookup returns CDR1 SGHKS and CDR2 YYEKEE (reference sequence). In DNA form, the CDR3 reads TGTGCCAGCAGCTTGTGGACAGGGGAATCACCCCTCCACTTT. This codes for CASSLWTGESPLHF.

This clone has more than one count but fewer than ten. The chain employs TRBV7-3 and TRBJ1-5; D unclear. Germline CDR1 is SGHTA and CDR2 is FQGTGA. The V gene lost 10 bases and the J gene lost 4 bases, with 11 bases spanning the gap. There are 12 residues in the CDR3. The CDR3 protein is CATEPGNQPQHF. The CDR3 nucleotides read TGTGCCACCGAACCAGGTAATCAGCCCCAGCATTTT.

V gene TRBV9 combines with J gene TRBJ1-3, with a possible D match to TRBD1 (5 bases). V lost 7 bases to trimming and J lost 0 bases, with 11 bases between them. Per germline, CDR1 SGDLS and CDR2 YYNGEE. The CDR3 loop spans 14 amino acids. The CDR3 bases are TGTGCCAGCGGGGGTTTCTCCTCTGGAAACACCATATATTTT. It codes for CASGGFSSGNTIYF.

The rearrangement joins TRBV6-1 to TRBJ1-5; D gene ambiguous. This CDR3 has 13 residues. CDR1 and CDR2 from the germline V gene are MNHNS and SASEGT. V was cut by 3 bases and J by 7 bases, with 10 bases left in between. The CDR3 bases are TGTGCCAGCAGTGACAGGTTCGGACAGCCCCAGCATTTT. It is translated as CASSDRFGQPQHF.

V is TRBV14 and J is TRBJ2-2; 13 bases line up with TRBD2. The CDR3 contains 16 residues. Germline trimming cut 0 bases from V and 5 bases from J; bases unmatched to any gene: 0. Germline V gene sequence: CDR1 SGHDN, CDR2 FVKESK. CDR3 nucleotide sequence: TGTGCCAGCAGCCAAGAACTAGCGGGAGGGACCGGGGAGCTGTTTTTT. Its translation is CASSQELAGGTGELFF.

This sequence joins TRBV13 and TRBJ2-1, with D possibly being TRBD1 (6 bases). V lost 3 bases and J 1 base, leaving 10 bases between the germline ends. The germline V gene has CDR1 PRHDT and CDR2 FYEKMQ (reference sequence). The CDR3 extends over 15 amino acids. The CDR3 DNA reads as TGTGCCAGCAGCTTCGGACAGACGTCCTACAATGAGCAGTTCTTC. Amino acids: CASSFGQTSYNEQFF.

This chain connects TRBV5-6 to TRBJ1-2; possibly TRBD1 for D (6 bases). CDR3 size: 14 residues. Germline V gives CDR1 SGHDT, CDR2 YYEEEE. Between the trimmed V and J ends, which lost 4 bases and 3 bases, there was a span of 13 bases. This CDR3 reads CASSPGQLHYGYTF. In DNA form, the CDR3 reads TGTGCCAGCAGCCCTGGACAGCTCCACTATGGCTACACCTTC.

The chain couples TRBV27 to TRBJ2-2; tentative D call: TRBD2 (5 bases). Trimming removed 3 bases from V and 4 bases from J, with 12 bases in between. The CDR3 totals 15 residues. Germline CDR1 is MNHEY and CDR2 is SMNVEV (reference sequence). CDR3 protein: CASSFGGPSTGELFF. DNA for the CDR3: TGTGCCAGCAGTTTTGGAGGCCCGAGCACCGGGGAGCTGTTTTTT.

This clone was seen only a few times. The chain combines TRBV2 with TRBJ1-4; D remains ambiguous. CDR1 SNHLY and CDR2 FYNNEI come from the germline V gene. The CDR3 extends over 13 amino acids. Between the trimmed V and J ends, which lost 6 bases and 8 bases, there was a span of 13 bases. In DNA, the CDR3 is TGTGCCAGCAGCTTTGGGTCGAAGGAAAAACTGTTTTTT. It yields the protein CASSFGSKEKLFF. Drawing the rest from reference TRBV2 and TRBJ1-4, the complete variable domain is EPEVTQTPSHQVTQMGQEVILRCVPISNHLYFYWYRQILGQKVEFLVSFYNNEISEKSEIFDDQFSVERPDGSNFTLKIRSTKLEDSAMYFCASSFGSKEKLFFGSGTQLSVL.

The V gene is TRBV7-9, the J gene TRBJ1-6; 8 bases agree with TRBD1. Germline CDR1 reads SEHNR; CDR2 reads FQNEAQ (reference sequence). With 5 bases clipped from V and 0 bases from J, the junction kept 3 bases outside the gene matches. The CDR3 covers 16 residues. The DNA for the CDR3 is TGTGCCAGCAGCCGGACAGGGAGCTCCTATAATTCACCCCTCCACTTT. Translation gives CASSRTGSSYNSPLHF. The variable domain in full, with the rest retrieved from reference TRBV7-9 and TRBJ1-6, is DTGVSQNPRHKITKRGQNVTFRCDPISEHNRLYWYRQTLGQGPEFLTYFQNEAQLEKSRLLSDRFSAERPKGSFSTLEIQRTEQGDSAMYLCASSRTGSSYNSPLHFGNGTRLTVT.

V usage is TRBV18 and J usage is TRBJ1-6, with D possibly being TRBD1 (5 bases). Germline V gene sequence: CDR1 KGHSH, CDR2 LQKENI. The CDR3 covers 15 residues. Trimming removed 3 bases at V and 4 bases at J, with 10 bases between. CDR3 sequence: CASSPGDGYNSPLHF. In DNA form, the CDR3 reads TGTGCCAGCTCACCCGGGGACGGATATAATTCACCCCTCCACTTT.

V and J are TRBV10-3 and TRBJ1-6; D unclear. Deletions cut 4 bases from V and 9 bases from J, with 16 bases between. Germline CDR1 ENHRY, CDR2 SYGVKD. This CDR3 is built from 15 residues. CDR3 DNA sequence: TGTGCCATCAGTGCCCGACCTAAGGCGGGTTCACCCCTCCACTTT. It specifies CAISARPKAGSPLHF.

The genes are TRBV2 and TRBJ1-4, with D possibly TRBD1 on 6 matching bases. The germline V and J ends were trimmed by 6 bases and 4 bases, with 15 bases remaining between them. The CDR3 length is 15 residues. CDR1 and CDR2 from the germline V gene are SNHLY and FYNNEI. Written as DNA, the CDR3 is TGTGCCAGCAGCGTTAGCCCAGGGGATAATGAAAAACTGTTTTTT. This gives the protein CASSVSPGDNEKLFF.

As concerns this clone: The sample contains more than one DNA sequence encoding this CDR3. Written as DNA, the CDR3 is TGTGCCAGCAGCCCGGACAGGGTAGGGAACACCATATATTTT. Its translation: CASSPDRVGNTIYF. V is TRBV7-2 and J is TRBJ1-3; 8 positions agree with TRBD1. The germline gives CDR1 SGHTA, CDR2 FQGNSA. The CDR3 consists of 14 residues. The V gene end was trimmed by 5 bases and the J gene end by 7 bases; junction bases not matched to a gene: 7.

This clone appeared once. This chain connects TRBV11-2 to TRBJ2-7; the match to TRBD1 covers 9 bases. CDR1 and CDR2 (germline): SGHAT, FQNNGV. This CDR3 comprises 15 residues. V shed 5 bases, J shed 6 bases, and the junction held 11 bases outside the gene matches. For the CDR3, the DNA is TGTGCCAGCAGCACGACAGGGGGTATATCCACCGAGCAGTACTTC. Translated: CASSTTGGISTEQYF.

V gene TRBV10-3 combines with J gene TRBJ2-7, with 10 positions matching TRBD2. With V trimmed by 10 bases and J by 0 bases, 12 bases remained unmatched. The CDR3 contains 16 residues. Germline values: CDR1 ENHRY, CDR2 SYGVKD. The chain's CDR3 is CATTPSGGGSSYEQYF. CDR3 DNA: TGTGCCACCACGCCTAGCGGGGGCGGAAGCTCCTACGAGCAGTACTTC.

The chain is built from TRBV5-1 and TRBJ2-7; 8 bases align to TRBD1. V lost 1 base and J lost 2; bases outside the gene matches: 5. Germline V lookup: CDR1 SGHRS, CDR2 YFSETQ. This CDR3 has 15 amino acids. CDR3 nucleotide sequence: TGCGCCAGCAGCTTGCTTCGGACAGGGACCTACGAGCAGTACTTC. This encodes CASSLLRTGTYEQYF.